These 17 T cell receptor beta chains share one sample of origin, sequenced in a study of shared clonotypes between healthy human individuals. Generated by immunoSEQ multiplex PCR, the TCRdb table keeps only in-frame clones and is missing some. Of over 2 million clones listed, 90% to 95% are singletons. Sequenced: naive CD4+ T cells sorted from blood. Subset given: CD45RA+ positively selected. Receptors originate from a young man in good health.

The genes are TRBV9 and TRBJ2-3; D is undetermined. Germline V gene data show CDR1 as SGDLS and CDR2 as YYNGEE. The CDR3 consists of 17 residues. Trimming cost V 0 bases and J 0 bases, with 14 bases left between them. The CDR3 is CASSVGIQADSTDTQYF. The CDR3 bases are TGTGCCAGCAGCGTAGGGATTCAGGCAGACAGCACAGATACGCAGTATTTT.

About this clone itself: The same CDR3 also results from other DNA sequences found in this sample. The chain combines TRBV18 with TRBJ1-1, with TRBD1 as a possible D gene (6 bases). V was clipped by 0 bases and J by 4 bases, with 9 bases between them. The CDR3 has 14 amino acids. Germline V gene sequence: CDR1 KGHSH, CDR2 LQKENI. The CDR3 sequence: CASSPPGRGTEAFF. DNA for the CDR3: TGTGCCAGCTCACCACCTGGCAGGGGCACTGAAGCTTTCTTT.

The chain joins TRBV7-9 to TRBJ2-7; possible D gene TRBD2, 5 bases. V gave up 0 bases and J gave up 1 base, with 7 bases separating them. There are 14 residues in the CDR3. Germline-derived CDR1 and CDR2 are SEHNR and FQNEAQ (reference sequence). In DNA form, the CDR3 reads TGTGCCAGCAGCTTAGCGGGAGAATCCTACGAGCAGTACTTC. It specifies CASSLAGESYEQYF.

V is TRBV5-4 and J is TRBJ1-3; D possibly corresponds to TRBD1 (6 bases). Looked up from germline, CDR1 is SGHNT and CDR2 is YYREEE (reference sequence). The V end was cut by 5 bases, the J end by 0 bases, with 12 bases between. The CDR3 loop spans 15 amino acids. CDR3 loop: CASSAGQYSGNTIYF. The CDR3 DNA is TGTGCCAGCAGTGCCGGACAGTACTCTGGAAACACCATATATTTT. Supplemented by reference TRBV5-4 and TRBJ1-3, the full variable domain reads ETGVTQSPTHLIKTRGQQVTLRCSSQSGHNTVSWYQQALGQGPQFIFQYYREEENGRGNFPPRFSGLQFPNYSSELNVNALELDDSALYLCASSAGQYSGNTIYFGEGSWLTVV.

To note about this clone: This could be a read error, since a much larger clone is one nucleotide away. Other DNA variants within this sample encode the same CDR3. For the CDR3, the DNA is TGTGCCACCAGCAGAGATTCGAACACTGAAGCTTTCTTT. Residues: CATSRDSNTEAFF. The rearrangement joins TRBV15 to TRBJ1-1; D ambiguous. Trimming cost V 0 bases and J 1 base, with 3 bases left between them. There are 13 residues in the CDR3. CDR1 and CDR2 (germline): LNHNV, YYDKDF (reference sequence). The full variable domain, rest sourced from reference TRBV15 and TRBJ1-1, is DAMVIQNPRYQVTQFGKPVTLSCSQTLNHNVMYWYQQKSSQAPKLLFHYYDKDFNNEADTPDNFQSRRPNTSFCFLDIRSPGLGDTAMYLCATSRDSNTEAFFGQGTRLTVV.

The chain has TRBV5-3 and TRBJ1-2, with 8 bases that match TRBD1. TRBV5-3 carries the ORF label, with uncertain function. After removal of 0 bases from V and 4 bases from J, the junction contained 5 bases not matched to a gene. This CDR3 has 15 residues. CDR3 sequence: CARSLDQGASYGYTF. The CDR3 nucleotides are TGTGCCAGAAGCTTGGATCAGGGGGCGAGCTATGGCTACACCTTC.

CDR3 loop: CASSPGLAGRIETQYF. DNA of the CDR3: TGTGCCAGCTCACCGGGACTAGCGGGGAGAATAGAGACCCAGTACTTC. The V gene is TRBV18, the J gene TRBJ2-5, with 13 bases identical to TRBD2. The CDR3 totals 16 residues. V was pared by 3 bases and J by 4 bases, with 5 bases of the junction left unmatched. Germline V gives CDR1 KGHSH, CDR2 LQKENI.

The chain combines TRBV6-6 with TRBJ2-1; 7 bases are shared with TRBD1. The CDR3 is made up of 13 amino acids. CDR1 and CDR2 (germline): MNHNY, SVGAGI (reference sequence). With 8 bases clipped from V and 4 bases from J, the junction kept 5 bases outside the gene matches. The CDR3 DNA reads as TGTGCCAGCGGTAGGGGGCTTTACAATGAGCAGTTCTTC. This translates into CASGRGLYNEQFF.

The chain joins TRBV6-5 to TRBJ2-2, with TRBD2 matching over 7 bases. V shed 7 bases, J shed 5 bases, and the junction held 10 bases outside the gene matches. Germline assignment: CDR1 MNHEY and CDR2 SVGAGI. CDR3 length equals 15 residues. The CDR3, as DNA: TGTGCCAGCACTAACGGGGGGATTCTGACCGGGGAGCTGTTTTTT. As protein: CASTNGGILTGELFF.

This chain links TRBV2 with TRBJ1-1; D gene unclear. V was cut by 7 bases and J by 2 bases, with 11 bases left in between. CDR1 is SNHLY, CDR2 FYNNEI, per germline. CDR3 length equals 13 residues. Here the CDR3 reads CASTQERNTEAFF. The CDR3, as DNA: TGTGCCAGCACCCAAGAAAGAAACACTGAAGCTTTCTTT. The whole variable domain, remainder taken from reference TRBV2 and TRBJ1-1, is EPEVTQTPSHQVTQMGQEVILRCVPISNHLYFYWYRQILGQKVEFLVSFYNNEISEKSEIFDDQFSVERPDGSNFTLKIRSTKLEDSAMYFCASTQERNTEAFFGQGTRLTVV.

This clone appeared many times. The chain uses TRBV18 and TRBJ2-7, with TRBD1 matching over 11 bases. Trimming cost V 5 bases and J 3 bases; bases outside gene matches: 6. Per germline, CDR1 KGHSH and CDR2 LQKENI. CDR3 length: 15 amino acids. This CDR3 reads CASSTGTGGNYEQYF. Written as DNA, the CDR3 is TGTGCCAGCTCAACCGGGACAGGGGGTAACTACGAGCAGTACTTC.

As to this clone: This sample includes further DNA sequences coding for the same CDR3. The rearrangement uses TRBV10-3 and TRBJ2-7, with TRBD2 matching over 8 bases. The V segment lost 0 bases and the J segment 7 bases; nucleotides outside the gene matches: 2. This CDR3 has 13 amino acids. CDR1 ENHRY and CDR2 SYGVKD come from the germline V gene. The CDR3 DNA reads as TGTGCCATCAGTGAGTCTACTAGCGGAGAGCAGTACTTC. This codes for CAISESTSGEQYF.

The chain recombines TRBV19 with TRBJ1-6; D is uncertain. The CDR3 extends over 14 amino acids. Trimming shortened V by 6 bases and J by 7 bases, and 13 bases separated the two germline ends. Germline lookup yields CDR1 LNHDA and CDR2 SQIVND (reference sequence). The CDR3 loop is CASSLPVQNSPLHF. The DNA of the CDR3 is TGTGCCAGTAGCCTCCCGGTGCAAAATTCACCCCTCCACTTT.

The V gene is TRBV6-1, the J gene TRBJ2-7; D not certain. V lost 0 bases, J lost 5 bases, and 8 bases lay in between. Germline assignment: CDR1 MNHNS and CDR2 SASEGT. The CDR3 runs to 13 residues. CDR3 in DNA: TGTGCCAGCAGTGAAGCCCATGGGAACGAGCAGTACTTC. It translates to CASSEAHGNEQYF.

With respect to this clone: Other nucleotide sequences in the sample specify the same CDR3. The V call is TRBV5-1, the J call TRBJ2-2; D is perhaps TRBD2 (6 bases). CDR3 length: 13 amino acids. Between the trimmed V and J ends, which lost 3 bases and 5 bases, there was a span of 8 bases. Per the germline V gene, CDR1 is SGHRS and CDR2 is YFSETQ. The DNA of the CDR3 is TGCGCCAGCAGCTCGGGAGCTACCGGGGAGCTGTTTTTT. Translated, it gives CASSSGATGELFF. The complete variable domain, with remaining parts taken from reference TRBV5-1 and TRBJ2-2, reads KAGVTQTPRYLIKTRGQQVTLSCSPISGHRSVSWYQQTPGQGLQFLFEYFSETQRNKGNFPGRFSGRQFSNSRSEMNVSTLELGDSALYLCASSSGATGELFFGEGSRLTVL.

In nucleotides, the CDR3 is TGTGCCAGCAGCAAAATCGGGCAGGGGGAGGGCACAGATACGCAGTATTTT. Protein: CASSKIGQGEGTDTQYF. The rearrangement joins TRBV11-3 to TRBJ2-3; a possible D gene is TRBD1 (7 bases). Trimming removed 5 bases at V and 1 base at J, with 19 bases between. The CDR3 runs 17 residues. Per the germline V gene, CDR1 is SGHNT and CDR2 is YENEEA. The full variable domain, with the rest looked up from reference TRBV11-3 and TRBJ2-3, is EAGVVQSPRYKIIEKKQPVAFWCNPISGHNTLYWYLQNLGQGPELLIRYENEEAVDDSQLPKDRFSAERLKGVDSTLKIQPAELGDSAVYLCASSKIGQGEGTDTQYFGPGTRLTVL.

This chain joins TRBV5-1 and TRBJ2-5; either TRBD1 or TRBD2 may supply D (5 bases each). Germline V gene lookup returns CDR1 SGHRS and CDR2 YFSETQ. V shed 4 bases and J shed 3 bases, with 13 bases lying between them. This CDR3 has 14 residues. This CDR3 is CASSPEGLEETQYF. For the CDR3, the DNA is TGCGCCAGCAGCCCTGAGGGGTTGGAAGAGACCCAGTACTTC.